Presented here are 7 T cell receptor beta chains from one specimen sequenced in a study of control samples from healthy donors and cancer patients. Only in-frame clones appear in the TCRdb table, and some are missing; sequencing was by immunoSEQ multiplex PCR. In the table there are about 120,000 clones, around 90% of which are singletons. Sequencing used blood. The source of these receptors is a man aged 50-60 years in good health.

The chain carries TRBV27 and TRBJ2-1; no firm D call. CDR1 is MNHEY, CDR2 SMNVEV, per germline (reference sequence). Trimming removed 5 bases at V and 8 bases at J, with 10 bases between. This CDR3 is 12 amino acids long. The CDR3 here is CASSPSVDEQFF. Written as DNA, the CDR3 is TGTGCCAGCAGTCCATCGGTCGATGAGCAGTTCTTC.

The chain is built from TRBV5-1 and TRBJ2-5; possibly TRBD1 for D (5 bases). Germline V gives CDR1 SGHRS, CDR2 YFSETQ. V was shortened by 0 bases and J by 5 bases, with 11 bases between the two germline ends. The CDR3 consists of 14 residues. The CDR3 reads CASSLGQGVETQYF. CDR3 nucleotides: TGCGCCAGCAGCTTGGGGCAGGGCGTGGAGACCCAGTACTTC.

This chain uses TRBV11-2 with TRBJ1-1; a weak D match, TRBD1 (6 bases). The CDR3 length is 14 residues. V lost 6 bases, J lost 0 bases, and 11 bases lay in between. CDR1 and CDR2 from the germline V gene are SGHAT and FQNNGV. The CDR3 sequence is CASRQGRLNTEAFF. CDR3 DNA: TGTGCCAGCAGACAGGGACGTTTGAACACTGAAGCTTTCTTT.

Comment on this clone: At one of its ends the junction is not consistent with the germline gene, which may arise from a read error. The CDR3 region has the DNA TGTGCCAACAGCGTAGCTGATGAGCTCCATTCACCCCTCCACTTT. Protein sequence: CANSVADELHSPLHF. This rearrangement joins TRBV9 to TRBJ1-6; D is unresolved. This CDR3 has 15 amino acids. The germline gives CDR1 SGDLS, CDR2 YYNGEE.

This chain uses TRBV27 with TRBJ2-5; D may correspond to TRBD1 or TRBD2 (5 bases each). V was shortened by 6 bases and J by 2 bases, with 16 bases between the two germline ends. Germline V lookup: CDR1 MNHEY, CDR2 SMNVEV (reference sequence). CDR3 length: 15 amino acids. This CDR3 reads CASSRSGRQQETQYF. The CDR3 DNA reads TGTGCCAGCAGCCGATCGGGACGACAGCAAGAGACCCAGTACTTC.

This rearrangement joins TRBV7-9 to TRBJ1-2; D possibly corresponds to TRBD1 (6 bases). Germline V gives CDR1 SEHNR, CDR2 FQNEAQ (reference sequence). This CDR3 has 13 residues. Trimming removed 2 bases from V and 3 bases from J, with 7 bases in between. CDR3 in amino acids: CASSLTGYYGYTF. The CDR3 bases are TGTGCCAGCAGCTTAACAGGGTACTATGGCTACACCTTC.

The rearrangement joins TRBV12-3 or TRBV12-4 to TRBJ1-1, with D unclear. The CDR3 contains 12 residues. V lost 6 bases and J 4 bases, leaving 9 bases between the germline ends. CDR3 nucleotide sequence: TGTGCCAGCAGCTATGAGGGCACTGAAGCTTTCTTT. Encoded protein: CASSYEGTEAFF.